A selection of T cell receptor beta chains follows, all from one sample in a study of human T cells and chemical hapten exposure. TCRdb fed the RACE reads into MiXCR, producing one record per CDR3 protein. The table includes roughly 82,000 distinct CDR3 sequences, about 12% detected once. The input for sequencing was whole blood, taken in connection with sensitization to the hapten diphenylcyclopropenone (DPC). Receptors were obtained from a woman aged 55-70 years with alopecia areata. Some clones in this sample may be carry-over from other donors' samples. Each CDR3 is given with its conserved first and last residue. D genes are given only for firm matches. Clone sizes are given selectively: once, few, many, or a class where the clone is expanded.

D gene: -; clone size: -; V gene: TRBV5-6; J gene: TRBJ1-6; CDR3 DNA: TGTGCCAGCAGCTTGGCCATGGAGGGGGGTCAATCACCCCTCCACTTT; CDR3 protein: CASSLAMEGGQSPLHF
D gene: -; clone size: many; V gene: TRBV6-1; J gene: TRBJ1-2; CDR3 DNA: TGTGCCAGCAGTTTGGAAGGGGCCTATGGCTACACCTTC; CDR3 protein: CASSLEGAYGYTF
D gene: TRBD1; clone size: few; V gene: TRBV12-5; J gene: TRBJ1-1; CDR3 DNA: TGTGCTAGTGGTTTGGTACTTCAATCCGGGACAGGCAAAAGCGGCACTGAAGCTTTCTTT; CDR3 protein: CASGLVLQSGTGKSGTEAFF
D gene: TRBD1; clone size: -; V gene: TRBV9; J gene: TRBJ2-3; CDR3 DNA: TGTGCCAGCAGCGTATGGGGACAGATCACAGATACGCAGTATTTT; CDR3 protein: CASSVWGQITDTQYF
D gene: TRBD1; clone size: -; V gene: TRBV4-1; J gene: TRBJ1-1; CDR3 DNA: TGCGCCAGCAGCCGTCCGGGACAGGGACCTGCCACTGAAGCTTTCTTT; CDR3 protein: CASSRPGQGPATEAFF
D gene: -; clone size: many; V gene: TRBV7-6; J gene: TRBJ1-5; CDR3 DNA: TGTGCCAGCAGCCCTAGGTCCGGGGGGGGCAATCAGCCCCAGCATTTT; CDR3 protein: CASSPRSGGGNQPQHF
D gene: -; clone size: -; V gene: TRBV29-1; J gene: TRBJ1-2; CDR3 DNA: TGCAGCGCTAGACGTGAATCTAACTATGGCTACACCTTC; CDR3 protein: CSARRESNYGYTF
D gene: -; clone size: many; V gene: TRBV7-6; J gene: TRBJ2-1; CDR3 DNA: TGTGCCAGCAGCCAATCGATCGGGGGCAATGAGCAGTTCTTC; CDR3 protein: CASSQSIGGNEQFF
D gene: TRBD2; clone size: few; V gene: TRBV9; J gene: TRBJ2-5; CDR3 DNA: TGTGCCAGCAGCGTAGTTTCTAGCGGGGTAGAGACCCAGTACTTC; CDR3 protein: CASSVVSSGVETQYF
D gene: -; clone size: few; V gene: TRBV2; J gene: TRBJ2-7; CDR3 DNA: TGTGCCAGCAGTGTGGGGGGTGGAGAGCAGTACTTC; CDR3 protein: CASSVGGGEQYF
D gene: -; clone size: -; V gene: TRBV3-1; J gene: TRBJ1-1; CDR3 DNA: TGTGCCAGCAGCCAAATAGGGAACACTGAAGCTTTCTTT; CDR3 protein: CASSQIGNTEAFF
D gene: TRBD2; clone size: many; V gene: TRBV7-6; J gene: TRBJ2-1; CDR3 DNA: TGTGCCAGCAGCGTCACTAGCGGGGGACCCTACAATGAGCAGTTCTTC; CDR3 protein: CASSVTSGGPYNEQFF
D gene: TRBD1; clone size: few; V gene: TRBV5-5; J gene: TRBJ1-5; CDR3 DNA: TGTGCCAGCAGCATAGGACAGGGGTCCTATCAGCCCCAGCATTTT; CDR3 protein: CASSIGQGSYQPQHF
D gene: -; clone size: many; V gene: TRBV14; J gene: TRBJ1-1; CDR3 DNA: TGTGCCAGCAGCCAGCCTGCTTGGGATACGAACACTGAAGCTTTCTTT; CDR3 protein: CASSQPAWDTNTEAFF
D gene: TRBD1; clone size: many; V gene: TRBV18; J gene: TRBJ1-1; CDR3 DNA: TGTGCCAGCTCACCGAACAGGGGGCTTTCTGAAGCTTTCTTT; CDR3 protein: CASSPNRGLSEAFF
D gene: -; clone size: many; V gene: TRBV11-1; J gene: TRBJ1-4; CDR3 DNA: TGTGCCAGCAGCTTGGGCAGGGGAACGGCTAATGAAAAACTGTTTTTT; CDR3 protein: CASSLGRGTANEKLFF
D gene: -; clone size: many; V gene: TRBV2; J gene: TRBJ1-1; CDR3 DNA: TGTGCCAGCAGGCCTTGGGGGACCTTGAACACTGAAGCTTTCTTT; CDR3 protein: CASRPWGTLNTEAFF
D gene: -; clone size: many; V gene: TRBV18; J gene: TRBJ2-1; CDR3 DNA: TGTGCCAGCTCACCAGGGGACCCAAGCTCCTACAATGAGCAGTTCTTC; CDR3 protein: CASSPGDPSSYNEQFF
D gene: TRBD1; clone size: many; V gene: TRBV30; J gene: TRBJ2-3; CDR3 DNA: TGTGCCTGGAGTGGCCAGTCTAGGGGGCTACGGCGGACAGATACGCAGTATTTT; CDR3 protein: CAWSGQSRGLRRTDTQYF
D gene: TRBD1; clone size: -; V gene: TRBV29-1; J gene: TRBJ1-4; CDR3 DNA: TGCAGCGTATCTGGGACAGGACCAAATGAAAAACTGTTTTTT; CDR3 protein: CSVSGTGPNEKLFF
D gene: -; clone size: few; V gene: TRBV12-3/TRBV12-4; J gene: TRBJ2-4; CDR3 DNA: TGTGCCAGCAGTTTAGGGGGGTCCAAAAACATTCAGTACTTC; CDR3 protein: CASSLGGSKNIQYF
D gene: -; clone size: -; V gene: TRBV7-9; J gene: TRBJ1-4; CDR3 DNA: TGTGCCAGCAGCTTCGGGACTAATAATGAAAAACTGTTTTTT; CDR3 protein: CASSFGTNNEKLFF
D gene: -; clone size: many; V gene: TRBV20-1; J gene: TRBJ1-1; CDR3 DNA: TGCAGTGCTAGAGATTTCAGGGACACTGAAGCTTTCTTT; CDR3 protein: CSARDFRDTEAFF
D gene: -; clone size: -; V gene: TRBV20-1; J gene: TRBJ1-5; CDR3 DNA: TGCAGTGCGATAAGTGGGGGAGCTAGCAATCAGCCCCAGCATTTT; CDR3 protein: CSAISGGASNQPQHF
D gene: TRBD2; clone size: many; V gene: TRBV19; J gene: TRBJ2-2; CDR3 DNA: TGTGCCAGTAGTATTCAGGGACTAGCGGGGAAGTACACCGGGGAGCTGTTTTTT; CDR3 protein: CASSIQGLAGKYTGELFF
D gene: -; clone size: few; V gene: TRBV12-3/TRBV12-4; J gene: TRBJ2-1; CDR3 DNA: TGTGCCAGCGGCCCCTCAGGACAGCCGTACAATGAGCAGTTCTTC; CDR3 protein: CASGPSGQPYNEQFF
D gene: -; clone size: many; V gene: TRBV7-8; J gene: TRBJ1-2; CDR3 DNA: TGTGCCAGCAGCTTAGATGGGGATGGCTACACCTTC; CDR3 protein: CASSLDGDGYTF
D gene: -; clone size: many; V gene: TRBV19; J gene: TRBJ1-2; CDR3 DNA: TGTGCCAGTACCCCTCTCGGGTTTGCTAACTATGGCTACACCTTC; CDR3 protein: CASTPLGFANYGYTF
D gene: -; clone size: -; V gene: TRBV2; J gene: TRBJ2-1; CDR3 DNA: TGTGCCAGCAGTGGTAATGAGCAGTTCTTC; CDR3 protein: CASSGNEQFF
D gene: -; clone size: -; V gene: TRBV2; J gene: TRBJ1-4; CDR3 DNA: TGTGCCAGCACACCGACCACGGTTAATGAAAAACTGTTTTTT; CDR3 protein: CASTPTTVNEKLFF
D gene: -; clone size: many; V gene: TRBV30; J gene: TRBJ1-5; CDR3 DNA: TGTGCCTGGAGTCGGGGCGCGCTTGATCAGCCCCAGCATTTT; CDR3 protein: CAWSRGALDQPQHF
D gene: TRBD2; clone size: many; V gene: TRBV2; J gene: TRBJ2-5; CDR3 DNA: TGTGCCAGCAGACCCACTAGCGGGGGGTCGGAGACCCAGTACTTC; CDR3 protein: CASRPTSGGSETQYF